The rows below give T cell receptor beta chains drawn from one sample of a study of T-cell memory formation after mild COVID-19. TCRdb re-called the 5' RACE reads with MiXCR, one entry per CDR3 protein. Of 250,000 to 300,000 distinct CDR3 sequences in the sample, roughly 16% were seen once. The source material was PBMCs or a T cell subset sorted from them (not recorded which). These receptors originate from a man aged 18 to 29 who had mild COVID-19 (a few samples of this study predate the infection). Cell type and time point are not known. Both conserved end residues are part of each CDR3. A D gene is named only where the DNA matches it firmly. Only part of the rows carry a size: once, few, many, or a class if the clone is expanded.

v_call	d_call	j_call	clone_size	cdr3_length	cdr3_nt	cdr3_aa
TRBV7-9	TRBD1	TRBJ1-1	NA	14	TGTGCCAGCAGCACCAGGGGGTTGGGCTCTGAAGCTTTCTTT	CASSTRGLGSEAFF
TRBV7-6	NA	TRBJ2-3	many	13	TGTGCCAGCAGCTTCGCAGTCGGAGATACGCAGTATTTT	CASSFAVGDTQYF
TRBV5-1	NA	TRBJ2-7	NA	12	TGCGCCAGCAGCTTGGAAAACAGAAACCTCTACTTC	CASSLENRNLYF
TRBV6-6	TRBD1	TRBJ1-6	few	14	TGTGCCAGCAGTTACGGGACAGGGGTTTCACCCCTCCACTTT	CASSYGTGVSPLHF
TRBV5-1	NA	TRBJ2-4	many	14	TGCGCCAGCAGCTTGGCGGGGGGCGTGAACATTCAGTACTTC	CASSLAGGVNIQYF
TRBV6-5	NA	TRBJ2-3	few	11	TGTGCCAGCGGTCGAGCAGATACGCAGTATTTT	CASGRADTQYF
TRBV10-1	TRBD1	TRBJ2-3	NA	12	TGCGCCAGCAGTGAAGGCCAGGGGGCAGGTTATTTT	CASSEGQGAGYF
TRBV4-1	NA	TRBJ2-2	NA	15	TGCGCCAGCAGCCAGGGGGCGCGCTTCCCCGGGGAGCTGTTTTTT	CASSQGARFPGELFF
TRBV7-9	TRBD1	TRBJ2-7	NA	14	TGTGCCAGCAGCATTGGACAGGGGATCCTCGAGCAGTACTTC	CASSIGQGILEQYF
TRBV7-2	NA	TRBJ1-2	NA	12	TGTGCCAGCAGCATAGCCATGGGGGGCTACACCTTC	CASSIAMGGYTF
TRBV7-2	NA	TRBJ2-3	NA	13	TGTGCCAGCAGCTTAGCGCGGTTGGAGGCGCAGTATTTT	CASSLARLEAQYF
TRBV9	NA	TRBJ2-5	few	13	TGTGCCAGCAGCGTAGAGGGGCGGGCAACCCAGTACTTC	CASSVEGRATQYF
TRBV12-3/TRBV12-4	NA	TRBJ1-1	few	15	TGTGCCAGCAGTTTAGTAACCTCAGGGAACACTGAAGCTTTCTTT	CASSLVTSGNTEAFF
TRBV5-6	TRBD2	TRBJ2-5	many	14	TGTGCCAGCAGCTCGCCCGGGAGGCAAGAGACCCAGTACTTC	CASSSPGRQETQYF
TRBV7-9	NA	TRBJ2-3	few	12	TGTGCCAGCAGTCGCGACAGAGATACGCAGTATTTT	CASSRDRDTQYF
TRBV27	TRBD2	TRBJ2-5	few	18	TGTGCCAGCAGTTTCATCCACGGACTAGCGGGGGGACGGGAGACCCAGTACTTC	CASSFIHGLAGGRETQYF
TRBV5-6	NA	TRBJ2-3	NA	13	TGTGCCAGCAGCGCCGGGCGCACAGATACGCAGTATTTT	CASSAGRTDTQYF
TRBV5-1	NA	TRBJ2-7	NA	14	TGCGCCAGCAGCTTGGGCGGATCGGCAACTGAGCAGTACTTC	CASSLGGSATEQYF
TRBV19	NA	TRBJ2-3	NA	16	TGTGCCAGTAGTATAGACTTCAAGGGGGGAACAGATACGCAGTATTTT	CASSIDFKGGTDTQYF
TRBV18	NA	TRBJ1-1	many	13	TGTGCCAGCTCAGGAGACAAGAACACTGAAGCTTTCTTT	CASSGDKNTEAFF
TRBV7-3	NA	TRBJ2-3	few	14	TGTGCCAGCAGCTTAAGGGGGGCCATTCATACGCAGTATTTT	CASSLRGAIHTQYF
TRBV12-3/TRBV12-4	NA	TRBJ2-5	few	13	TGTGCCAGCAGTTCCGCCGGGCGGGAGACCCAGTACTTC	CASSSAGRETQYF
TRBV29-1	NA	TRBJ1-2	NA	12	TGCAGGCCCTCCTGGGGGGGTAATGGCTACACCTTC	CRPSWGGNGYTF
TRBV15	NA	TRBJ2-5	few	15	TGTGCCACCAGCAGAGGGACCGGGGCACAAGAGACCCAGTACTTC	CATSRGTGAQETQYF
TRBV5-1	NA	TRBJ1-5	NA	14	TGCGCCAGCAGCTTGGGGGGGTTAGGGCAGCCCCAGCATTTT	CASSLGGLGQPQHF
TRBV3-1	TRBD1	TRBJ1-2	NA	15	TGTGCCAGCAGCCAATCGGACAGGGGATACTATGGCTACACCTTC	CASSQSDRGYYGYTF
TRBV7-2	NA	TRBJ1-3	NA	14	TGTGCCAGCAGCTCCAGGGTCTCTGGAAACACCATATATTTT	CASSSRVSGNTIYF
TRBV11-2	NA	TRBJ2-3	many	16	TGTGCCAGCAGCTTAGTCAGGTCCTCGGGGGAGCATACGCAGTATTTT	CASSLVRSSGEHTQYF
TRBV18	TRBD2	TRBJ2-5	few	15	TGTGCCAGCTCTGAGGGGACTAGCGGTCAAGAGACCCAGTACTTC	CASSEGTSGQETQYF
TRBV4-1	NA	TRBJ2-1	NA	13	TGCGCCAGCAGCCAACGAGCTAACAATGAGCAGTTCTTC	CASSQRANNEQFF
TRBV12-3/TRBV12-4	NA	TRBJ1-6	NA	14	TGTGCCAGCAGTCCAACGTTCCTGGGATCACCCCTCCACTTT	CASSPTFLGSPLHF
TRBV28	NA	TRBJ1-1	many	13	TGTGCCACCCGAGGGGTGGGAGGCACTGAAGCTTTCTTT	CATRGVGGTEAFF
TRBV20-1	TRBD2	TRBJ2-3	NA	16	TGCAGTGCGCCACCTCGAGCGGGGGGGGGTGTTGATACGCAGTATTTT	CSAPPRAGGGVDTQYF
TRBV29-1	NA	TRBJ1-2	many	13	TGCAGCGACCGAGAAGGAGCCCTATATGGCTACACCTTC	CSDREGALYGYTF
TRBV9	NA	TRBJ2-3	NA	16	TGTGCCAGCAGCGTAGACGGGGGGCGAAGCACAGATACGCAGTATTTT	CASSVDGGRSTDTQYF
TRBV2	NA	TRBJ1-2	NA	12	TGTGCCGGGGCCAGGGATAACTATGGCTACACCTTC	CAGARDNYGYTF
TRBV7-9	NA	TRBJ2-3	NA	14	TGTGCCAGCAGCTTGCAGGGTCTCTTGAATACGCAGTATTTT	CASSLQGLLNTQYF
TRBV6-4	NA	TRBJ2-3	many	13	TGTGCCAGCAGCACGGGGCCCACAGATACGCAGTATTTT	CASSTGPTDTQYF
TRBV30	NA	TRBJ2-4	NA	11	TGTGCCTGGAGTGTTGGAGACATTCAGTACTTC	CAWSVGDIQYF
TRBV6-4	NA	TRBJ1-4	few	16	TGTGCCAGCAGTGAGGTTCCCGGGACGTATAATGAAAAACTGTTTTTT	CASSEVPGTYNEKLFF
TRBV5-1	NA	TRBJ2-2	NA	17	TGCGCCAGCAGCTCCGGGGTCGGACAGATCAACACCGGGGAGCTGTTTTTT	CASSSGVGQINTGELFF
TRBV10-3	NA	TRBJ2-3	medium-sized	13	TGTGCCATCAGTGAGTCGGACACAGATACGCAGTATTTT	CAISESDTDTQYF
TRBV2	NA	TRBJ2-5	once	15	TGTGCCAGCAGTGACGGGGAGGGGGGCTTGGAGACCCAGTACTTC	CASSDGEGGLETQYF
TRBV4-1	NA	TRBJ1-1	few	16	TGCGCCAGCAGCCAAGTCGCGCAGGAAAGTAACACTGAAGCTTTCTTT	CASSQVAQESNTEAFF
TRBV4-1	NA	TRBJ1-6	few	16	TGCGCCAGCAGCCAAGCCGACAGGAGAAATAATTCACCCCTCCACTTT	CASSQADRRNNSPLHF